This T cell receptor beta chain was captured in a study of T cell repertoires in cytomegalovirus infection. Across the study: Matching HLA type, along with CMV infection, was indicated by public TCR beta signatures. Findings and limits, study-wide: In two of eight donors, the top clonotype was HLA-C-restricted CMV-specific. Cumulated frequencies of public TCR beta families served to identify carriers of CMV plus the relevant HLA.

Using its own MiXCR run on the reads, TCRdb lists one record per CDR3 protein. This table holds around 250,000 distinct CDR3 sequences, approximately 15% found once. The germline V gene encodes CDR1 SEHNR and CDR2 FQNEAQ (reference sequence). This CDR3 spans 15 amino acids. Between the trimmed V and J ends, which lost 4 bases and 0 bases, there was a span of 10 bases. Of note for this clonotype: The antigen remains undetermined.

The source is a human donor in good health (CMV status not recorded). Some clones in this sample may be carry-over from other donors' samples. This sequence joins TRBV7-9 and TRBJ1-5; tentatively, D is TRBD1 (6 bases). Sequencing was carried out using CD8+ T cells from PBMCs. The CDR3 region has the DNA TGTGCCAGCAGCTCAAAGACAGGTAGCAATCAGCCCCAGCATTTT. Translated: CASSSKTGSNQPQHF.